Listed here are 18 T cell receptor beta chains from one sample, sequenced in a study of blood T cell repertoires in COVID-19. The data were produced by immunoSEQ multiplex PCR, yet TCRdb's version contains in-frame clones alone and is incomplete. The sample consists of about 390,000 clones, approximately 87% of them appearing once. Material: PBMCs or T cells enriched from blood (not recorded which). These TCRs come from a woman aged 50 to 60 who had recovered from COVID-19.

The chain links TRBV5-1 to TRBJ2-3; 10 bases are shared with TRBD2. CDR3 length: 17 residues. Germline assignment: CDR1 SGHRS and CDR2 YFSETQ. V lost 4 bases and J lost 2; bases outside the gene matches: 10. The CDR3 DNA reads TGCGCCAGCAGCCTTAGCGGGGGGCACGTTTCCACAGATACGCAGTATTTT. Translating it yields CASSLSGGHVSTDTQYF.

The CDR3 DNA reads as TGTGCCAGCACTACTCGGGACGGGGAGCTGTTTTTT. This gives the protein CASTTRDGELFF. The chain couples TRBV27 to TRBJ2-2, with a possible D match to TRBD2 (5 bases). V lost 7 bases and J lost 7, with 10 bases in between. This CDR3 contains 12 residues. Germline V gene data show CDR1 as MNHEY and CDR2 as SMNVEV (reference sequence).

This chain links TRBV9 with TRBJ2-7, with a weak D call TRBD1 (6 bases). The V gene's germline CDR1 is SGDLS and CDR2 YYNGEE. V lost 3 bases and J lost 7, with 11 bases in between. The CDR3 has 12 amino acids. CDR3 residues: CASSATGTEQYF. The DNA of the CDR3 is TGTGCCAGCAGCGCAACCGGGACAGAGCAGTACTTC.

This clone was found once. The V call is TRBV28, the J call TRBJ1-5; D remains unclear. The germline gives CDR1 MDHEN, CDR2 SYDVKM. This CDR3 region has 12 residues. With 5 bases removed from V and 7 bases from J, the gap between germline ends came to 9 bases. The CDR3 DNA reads TGTGCCAGCAGTACATTGGCACAGCCCCAGCATTTT. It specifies CASSTLAQPQHF.

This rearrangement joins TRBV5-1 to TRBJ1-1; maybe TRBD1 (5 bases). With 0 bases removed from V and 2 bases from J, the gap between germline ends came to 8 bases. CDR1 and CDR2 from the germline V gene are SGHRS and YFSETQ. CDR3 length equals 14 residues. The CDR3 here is CASSLGRVNTEAFF. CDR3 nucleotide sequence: TGCGCCAGCAGCTTGGGCAGGGTAAACACTGAAGCTTTCTTT.

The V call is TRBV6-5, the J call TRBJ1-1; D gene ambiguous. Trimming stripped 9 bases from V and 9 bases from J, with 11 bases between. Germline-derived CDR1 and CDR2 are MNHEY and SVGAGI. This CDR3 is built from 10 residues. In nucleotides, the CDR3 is TGTGCCAGTCGAACAGAGAAAGCTTTCTTT. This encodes CASRTEKAFF.

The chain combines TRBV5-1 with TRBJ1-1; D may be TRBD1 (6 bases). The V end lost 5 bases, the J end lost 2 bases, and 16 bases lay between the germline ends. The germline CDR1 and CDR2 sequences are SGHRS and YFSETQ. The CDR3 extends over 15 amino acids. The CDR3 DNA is TGCGCCAGCAGGCGACCGGGACAAACCAACACTGAAGCTTTCTTT. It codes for CASRRPGQTNTEAFF.

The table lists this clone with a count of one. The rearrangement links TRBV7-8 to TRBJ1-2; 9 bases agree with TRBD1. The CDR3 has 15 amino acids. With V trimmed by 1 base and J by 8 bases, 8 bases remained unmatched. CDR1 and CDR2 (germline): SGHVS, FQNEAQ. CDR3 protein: CASSLVRTGAKGYTF. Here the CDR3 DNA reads TGTGCCAGCAGCTTAGTAAGGACAGGGGCGAAAGGCTACACCTTC.

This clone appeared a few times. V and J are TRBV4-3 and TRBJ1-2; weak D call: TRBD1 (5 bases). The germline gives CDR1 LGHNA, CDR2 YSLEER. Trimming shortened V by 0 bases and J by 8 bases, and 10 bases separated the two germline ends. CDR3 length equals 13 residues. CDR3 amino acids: CASSQDGGAGYTF. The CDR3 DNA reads TGCGCCAGCAGCCAAGACGGAGGGGCAGGCTACACCTTC.

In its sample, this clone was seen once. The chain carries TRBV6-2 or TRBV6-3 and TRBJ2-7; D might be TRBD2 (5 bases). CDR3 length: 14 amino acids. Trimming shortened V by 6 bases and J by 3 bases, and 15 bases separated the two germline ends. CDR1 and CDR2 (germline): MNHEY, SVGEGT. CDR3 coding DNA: TGTGCCAGCAGCCGACTATGGGGAAGCTACGAGCAGTACTTC. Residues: CASSRLWGSYEQYF.

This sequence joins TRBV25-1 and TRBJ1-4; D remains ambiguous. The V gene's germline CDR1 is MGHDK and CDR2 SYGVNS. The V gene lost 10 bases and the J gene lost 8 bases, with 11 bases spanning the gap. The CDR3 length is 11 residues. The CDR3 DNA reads TGTGCCACTACCATGAACGAAAAACTGTTTTTT. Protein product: CATTMNEKLFF.

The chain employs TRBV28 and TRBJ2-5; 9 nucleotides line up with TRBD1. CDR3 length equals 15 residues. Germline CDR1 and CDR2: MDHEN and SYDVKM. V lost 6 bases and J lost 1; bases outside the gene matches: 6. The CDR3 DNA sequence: TGTGCCAGCAGGGATGTGGACAGGGGCCAAGAGACCCAGTACTTC. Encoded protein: CASRDVDRGQETQYF.

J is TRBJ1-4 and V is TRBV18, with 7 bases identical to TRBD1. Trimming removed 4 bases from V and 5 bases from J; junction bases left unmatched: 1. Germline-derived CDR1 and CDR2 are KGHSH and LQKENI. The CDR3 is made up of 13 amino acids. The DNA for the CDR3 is TGTGCCAGCTCACAGGGGGCGAATGAAAAACTGTTTTTT. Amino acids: CASSQGANEKLFF.

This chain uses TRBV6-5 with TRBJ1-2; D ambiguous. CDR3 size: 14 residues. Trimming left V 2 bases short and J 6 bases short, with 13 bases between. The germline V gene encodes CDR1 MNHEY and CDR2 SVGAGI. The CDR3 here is CASSYRVVSHGYTF. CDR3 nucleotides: TGTGCCAGCAGTTACCGGGTCGTTTCTCATGGCTACACCTTC.

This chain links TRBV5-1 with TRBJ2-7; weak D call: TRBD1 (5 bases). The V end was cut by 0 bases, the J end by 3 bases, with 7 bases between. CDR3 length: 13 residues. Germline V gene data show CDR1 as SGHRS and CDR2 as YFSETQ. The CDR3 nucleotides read TGCGCCAGCAGCTTGGATACAGGCTACGAGCAGTACTTC. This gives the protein CASSLDTGYEQYF.

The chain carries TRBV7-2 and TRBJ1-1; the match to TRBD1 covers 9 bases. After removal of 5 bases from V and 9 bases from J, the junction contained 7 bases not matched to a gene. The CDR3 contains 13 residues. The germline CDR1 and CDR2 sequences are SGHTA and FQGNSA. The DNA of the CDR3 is TGTGCCAGCAGCGGGGGACAGGGCTGGAAAGCTTTCTTT. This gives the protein CASSGGQGWKAFF.

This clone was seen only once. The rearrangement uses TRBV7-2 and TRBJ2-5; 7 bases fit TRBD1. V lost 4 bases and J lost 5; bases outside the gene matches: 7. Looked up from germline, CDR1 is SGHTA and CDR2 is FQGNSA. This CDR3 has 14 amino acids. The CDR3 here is CASSSTGIRETQYF. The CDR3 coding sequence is TGTGCCAGCAGCTCGACAGGGATTAGGGAGACCCAGTACTTC.

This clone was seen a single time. The CDR3 bases are TGTGCCAGCAGTTTTGCCGGGACAGGGACCTTTTTGAATCAGCCCCAGCATTTT. This translates into CASSFAGTGTFLNQPQHF. This rearrangement joins TRBV28 to TRBJ1-5; 9 positions match TRBD1. The CDR3 spans 18 residues. With 3 bases clipped from V and 4 bases from J, the junction kept 13 bases outside the gene matches. The germline gives CDR1 MDHEN, CDR2 SYDVKM.